This TCR beta chain originates from a study of OX40 agonist ivuxolimab in advanced cancers. Study findings and constraints: Those patients achieving a partial response at 0.1-3.0 mg/kg showed among the lowest clonal expansion.

The table came from immunoSEQ multiplex PCR; TCRdb's copy has only in-frame clones and leaves some out. The data show some 74,000 clones, roughly 88% seen once. Points on this clone: As yet, its antigen is unknown.

CDR1 is MNHEY, CDR2 SMNVEV, per germline (reference sequence). The CDR3 contains 15 residues. The ends were cut back, 5 bases at V and 0 bases at J, with 10 bases in the middle. This TCR was sampled from an adult with an advanced solid tumor such as melanoma, head and neck, liver or kidney cancer. The sample was CD4+ or CD8+ T cells sorted from blood, taken in a trial of the OX40 agonist ivuxolimab. The gene calls are TRBV27 and TRBJ1-4, with unresolved D. The CDR3 nucleotides read TGTGCCAGCAGTCCAACTTATGCAACTAATGAAAAACTGTTTTTT. Encoded protein: CASSPTYATNEKLFF.